The next 3 T cell receptor beta chains were all read from a single sample in a study of shared clonotypes between healthy human individuals. The data were produced by immunoSEQ multiplex PCR, yet TCRdb's version contains in-frame clones alone and is incomplete. The table includes roughly 1,100,000 clones, about 77% detected once. The sample taken for sequencing was memory CD4+ T cells sorted from blood. The sample's subset: CD45RA-negative fraction. These receptor sequences come from a man between 18 and 35 years old in good health.

With regard to this clone: Additional DNA sequences in this sample encode the identical CDR3. The chain carries TRBV28 and TRBJ1-2, with TRBD1 as a possible D gene (5 bases). The CDR3 length is 12 residues. V gave up 3 bases and J gave up 8 bases, with 10 bases separating them. Germline loops: CDR1 MDHEN, CDR2 SYDVKM. This CDR3 is CASSLLRGGYTF. The DNA for the CDR3 is TGTGCCAGCAGTTTGCTAAGGGGAGGCTACACCTTC.

This clone was observed once. The V and J genes are TRBV6-1 and TRBJ2-5; D unclear. This CDR3 is built from 13 residues. CDR1 and CDR2 from the germline V gene are MNHNS and SASEGT. Trimming pared 6 bases from V and 0 bases from J, leaving 8 bases between. The CDR3 spells CASRTFNQETQYF. CDR3 nucleotide sequence: TGTGCCAGCAGGACTTTTAACCAAGAGACCCAGTACTTC.

The chain has TRBV5-1 and TRBJ1-2; 7 nucleotides line up with TRBD1. Germline V gene lookup returns CDR1 SGHRS and CDR2 YFSETQ. The CDR3 runs to 13 residues. J lost 2 bases, V lost 7 bases, and 5 bases had no gene match. The CDR3 DNA reads TGCGCCAGCGGGACAGAAGGAAACTATGGCTACACCTTC. As protein: CASGTEGNYGYTF. Looking up the rest from reference TRBV5-1 and TRBJ1-2 gives the full variable domain: KAGVTQTPRYLIKTRGQQVTLSCSPISGHRSVSWYQQTPGQGLQFLFEYFSETQRNKGNFPGRFSGRQFSNSRSEMNVSTLELGDSALYLCASGTEGNYGYTFGSGTRLTVV.